Detailed here is one T cell receptor beta chain. The antigen is not known. This specimen belongs to a study of T cell responses to AZD1222 COVID-19 vaccine. The table came from immunoSEQ multiplex PCR; TCRdb's copy has only in-frame clones and leaves some out. The sample consists of 110,000 to 150,000 clones, about 88% of them appearing once. General study results and limits: No repertoire was sampled before or during the peak T cell response, only after it.

CDR3 length: 15 amino acids. Germline lookup yields CDR1 LGHDT and CDR2 YNNKEL (reference sequence). V lost 4 bases and J 3 bases, leaving 15 bases between the germline ends. The chain employs TRBV3-1 (or the pseudogene TRBV3-2) and TRBJ1-1, with D possibly TRBD1 on 6 matching bases. This clonotype was obtained from an adult in good health. The specimen comprised peripheral blood, sampled on day 0 of AZD1222 vaccination. The CDR3 spells CASSPPGGSYTEAFF. The DNA of the CDR3 is TGTGCCAGCAGCCCTCCCGGGGGCAGCTACACTGAAGCTTTCTTT.